This T cell receptor beta chain was recovered during a study of blood T cell repertoires in COVID-19 (dated by TCRdb to about 2020). For the wider study: Collaborator samples came from the United States, Italy and Spain and covered acute and convalescent phases of COVID-19. Nearly every sample came with metadata listing a de-identified subject ID, COVID-19 status, age in years and sex. Subjects who had been exposed to COVID-19, were actively infected with it, or had recovered from it provided the deeply sampled blood TCRbeta repertoires that made up the dataset. The repertoires were released in a freely available public database meant as a resource for research on the immune response to SARS-CoV-2. Where HLA class I and class II types were available, the types were taken from metadata supplied by the sample provider, not from assay-based typing. Samples came from the ongoing ImmuneRACE study (first 160 participants) plus 1,254 subjects from 6 global collaborators. The prospective study material was composed of cDNA or gDNA derived from T cells, B-cell-depleted T cells, or PBMCs. Overall study outcomes, separate from this receptor: How much clinical and demographic metadata was included differed by source and by participant, and the metadata was provided uncurated.

TCRbeta CDR3 regions were amplified from genomic DNA using the immunoSEQ Assay, a bias-controlled multiplex PCR. From the authors' description of their analysis: The number of nucleated cells in each sample was estimated by amplification of reference gene primers within the assay. To quantify the absolute abundance of each unique TCRbeta CDR3 rearrangement, sequence reads were collapsed and filtered. For each sample, productive Simpson clonality was calculated as the square root of Simpson's diversity index over productive rearrangements. TCRdb obtained this table from immuneACCESS and retained in-frame rearrangements with V and J assigned. These tables miss some clones; where compared with another copy, unresolved V genes account for less than half of the shortfall, and the remainder is unexplained. V and J calls and clone size are given by that table; D and trimming were obtained from the DNA. This sample holds about 72,000 clones; roughly 82% were observed only once. More than 6.5% of the sample is in the top ten clones.

The collaborating institutions used their own protocols to collect whole blood in K2EDTA tubes. For TCRbeta analysis, collaborator samples were shipped as frozen whole blood, as isolated PBMCs, or as DNA extracted from either sample type. In regard to this clone: This receptor's antigen is unknown. Per-base quality was not reported, and no clone a single base away is much larger than it.

V ends up 3 bases short and J 1 base short, with an unmatched junction base count of 0. The germline V gene supplies CDR1 KGHDR and CDR2 SFDVKD. Spanning cysteine to phenylalanine, the CDR3 consists of 14 amino acids. Only CDR3 DNA remains: 42 bases, in frame from the first base. Specimen: peripheral blood. The rearranged segments are TRBV24-1 and TRBJ2-3, with TRBD1 matching 7 junction bases. This TCR came from a man between 60 and 75 years old with acute or convalescent COVID-19. The nucleotides read TGTGCCACCAGTGATACAGGGGGCACAGATACGCAGTATTTT. Its translation reads: CATSDTGGTDTQYF.